This TCR beta chain derives from a study of cytomegalovirus exposure and HLA in healthy donors. CDR1 is SGDLS and CDR2 is YYNGEE in the germline V gene. Trimming shortened V by 0 bases and J by 0 bases, and 10 bases separated the two germline ends. CDR3 size: 16 residues. Method: immunoSEQ multiplex PCR; TCRdb's copy keeps in-frame clones and lacks some. Of 200,000 to 300,000 clones in the sample, roughly 91% are singletons; the top ten hold approximately 3%. Sequenced material: PBMCs. The chain recombines TRBV9 with TRBJ2-1; D may be TRBD1 (5 bases). This clonotype was obtained from a young woman in good health and CMV-seronegative. The CDR3 DNA reads TGTGCCAGCAGCGTAGGGGGCTCCAGCTCCTACAATGAGCAGTTCTTC. It yields the protein CASSVGGSSSYNEQFF.